This T cell receptor (beta chain) was sequenced in a study of blood T cell repertoires in COVID-19. Study at large: There were acute and convalescent COVID-19 samples, and they came from the United States, Italy and Spain. From T cells, B-cell-depleted T cells, or PBMCs came the material, which was cDNA or gDNA.

Authors' data handling: The authors estimated nucleated cell counts from reference gene primer amplification. The repertoire was sequenced with immunoSEQ multiplex PCR; TCRdb's copy has only in-frame clones and lacks some. From that table come the V and J calls and clone size; the DNA was used to work out D and trimming. There are approximately 26,000 clones in the sample; 60% to 85% occur only once, and roughly 15% lies in the top ten. The V gene lost 4 bases and the J gene lost 8 bases, with 13 bases spanning the gap. The CDR3 loop spans 14 amino acids. Germline V CDR1 and CDR2: SGHDT, YYEEEE. The chain links TRBV5-6 to TRBJ1-6, with D possibly being TRBD1 (5 bases). The sequencing sample was made of peripheral blood. This sequence originates from an elderly man with active or convalescent COVID-19. The chain's CDR3 is CASSRVQGDSPLHF. CDR3 nucleotide sequence: TGTGCCAGCAGCCGCGTCCAGGGTGATTCACCCCTCCACTTT.